This T cell receptor (beta chain) derives from a study of blood T cell repertoires in COVID-19. The Seattle patients joined while their infection was active and were tracked longitudinally afterward. The V segment lost 5 bases and the J segment 2 bases; nucleotides outside the gene matches: 5. Germline CDR1 SGHVS, CDR2 FNYEAQ. The CDR3 has 15 residues. The protocol was immunoSEQ multiplex PCR, while the TCRdb copy is restricted to in-frame clones and leaves out a portion. Of approximately 290,000 clones listed, roughly 90% were seen once; the top ten hold around 10%. The V and J genes are TRBV7-6 and TRBJ2-7; 11 bases map to TRBD2. The sample comprised peripheral blood. The TCR comes from a woman in her 30s with COVID-19, enrolled during active disease. CDR3 protein: CASSTLAGGAYEQYF. CDR3 DNA: TGTGCCAGCAGCACTCTAGCGGGGGGAGCCTACGAGCAGTACTTC.